This T cell receptor (beta chain) was found in a study of CD8+ T cells in alopecia areata. Whole-study context: Patients received oral tofacitinib, 5 to 10 mg twice daily, for moderate-to-severe alopecia areata.

In this sample, this clone turned up a few times. The germline CDR1 and CDR2 sequences are MNHEY and SVGAGI. There are 14 residues in the CDR3. V dropped 6 bases and J dropped 0 bases, with 11 bases sitting between them. Extracted RNA was reverse transcribed, and the resulting cDNA served as sequencing template. Libraries were prepared by immunoSEQ multiplex PCR; TCRdb keeps only in-frame clonotypes and omits some of them. The sample contains 75,000 to 100,000 clones, about 45% of which appear only once. The chain links TRBV6-5 to TRBJ2-5; D is perhaps TRBD1 (6 bases). The material sequenced was CD4+ T cells sorted from blood. The source is a human donor with alopecia areata. CDR3 DNA: TGTGCCAGCAGGGGACACCTCAACCAAGAGACCCAGTACTTC. Encoded protein: CASRGHLNQETQYF.